This TCR beta chain originates from a study of blood T cell repertoires in COVID-19. Study at large: Spain, Italy and the United States supplied samples that represented acute and convalescent COVID-19. Sources were T cells, B-cell-depleted T cells, or PBMCs; the material itself was cDNA or gDNA.

Only in-frame clones appear in the TCRdb table, and some are missing; sequencing was by immunoSEQ multiplex PCR. Among about 110,000 clones listed, more than 80% were seen once. CDR3 size: 14 residues. The germline CDR1 and CDR2 sequences are SNHLY and FYNNEI. The ends lost 8 bases at V and 3 bases at J; junction bases unmatched: 2. The source is a woman in her seventies with acute or convalescent COVID-19. The source material was peripheral blood. V usage is TRBV2 and J usage is TRBJ1-3; 12 bases fit TRBD1. The CDR3 is CASRDRGLGNTIYF. In nucleotides, the CDR3 is TGTGCCAGCCGGGACAGGGGGCTTGGAAACACCATATATTTT.